The 26 T cell receptor beta chains reported below all come from one sample, sequenced in a study of blood T cell repertoires in COVID-19. TCRdb keeps only in-frame clones here, not all; method: immunoSEQ multiplex PCR. Altogether hundreds of thousands of clones are present, around 88% being singletons, with the ten largest covering 7% to 10%. The specimen sequenced was peripheral blood. The receptor source for this set is a woman in her forties or fifties with acute or convalescent COVID-19.

The chain uses TRBV30 and TRBJ2-1, with TRBD2 identical over 11 bases. Trimming removed 3 bases from V and 7 bases from J; junction bases left unmatched: 8. Germline V CDR1 and CDR2: GTSNPN, SVGIG (reference sequence). This CDR3 has 15 amino acids. The CDR3 coding sequence is TGTGCCTGGAGAACACTAGCGGGAGTGGGGAATGAGCAGTTCTTC. Protein: CAWRTLAGVGNEQFF.

The genes are TRBV5-1 and TRBJ2-3; D is ambiguous. Trimming took off 9 bases at V and 0 bases at J, with 14 bases between the two ends. This CDR3 contains 14 residues. Per germline, CDR1 SGHRS and CDR2 YFSETQ. CDR3: CATADSTSTDTQYF. The CDR3 nucleotides are TGCGCCACCGCTGACTCTACTAGCACAGATACGCAGTATTTT. Full variable domain (rest looked up from reference TRBV5-1 and TRBJ2-3): KAGVTQTPRYLIKTRGQQVTLSCSPISGHRSVSWYQQTPGQGLQFLFEYFSETQRNKGNFPGRFSGRQFSNSRSEMNVSTLELGDSALYLCATADSTSTDTQYFGPGTRLTVL.

This chain links TRBV11-1 with TRBJ2-7; perhaps TRBD1 as D (5 bases). Germline assignment: CDR1 SGHAT and CDR2 FQDESV (reference sequence). The CDR3 has 12 residues. V lost 1 base to trimming and J lost 5 bases, with 6 bases between them. The CDR3 DNA reads as TGTGCCAGCAGCTTAGAAGGGGACGAGCAGTACTTC. Residues: CASSLEGDEQYF.

Worth noting for this clone: The germline gene is not matched at one end of the junction; a read error may be the cause. The chain carries TRBV14 and TRBJ2-1, with a weak D call TRBD2 (6 bases). The V gene's germline CDR1 is SGHDN and CDR2 FVKESK. The CDR3 contains 16 residues. This chain's CDR3 is CASTQYVLATNNEQFF. The CDR3 DNA reads TGTGCCAGCACCCAATACGTCCTAGCGACTAACAATGAGCAGTTCTTC. Using reference TRBV14 and TRBJ2-1 for the parts outside the CDR3, the full variable domain is EAGVTQFPSHSVIEKGQTVTLRCDPISGHDNLYWYRRVMGKEIKFLLHFVKESKQDESGMPNNRFLAERTGGTYSTLKVQPAELEDSGVYFCASTQYVLATNNEQFFGPGTRLTVL.

This chain uses TRBV6-5 with TRBJ2-3; a weak D match, TRBD1 (5 bases). Germline V CDR1 and CDR2: MNHEY, SVGAGI. This CDR3 has 14 residues. V was trimmed by 3 bases and J by 4 bases, leaving 11 bases between them. This CDR3 is CASSYDRFPDTQYF. DNA of the CDR3: TGTGCCAGCAGTTATGACAGATTCCCAGATACGCAGTATTTT.

This chain uses TRBV2 with TRBJ2-7; perhaps TRBD2 as D (5 bases). The CDR3 sequence is 16 residues long. Trimming stripped 1 base from V and 2 bases from J, with 15 bases between. Germline V gene lookup returns CDR1 SNHLY and CDR2 FYNNEI. CDR3 bases: TGTGCCAGCAGTGAAGGAGGCGCCGGAGGCACCTACGAGCAGTACTTC. Protein product: CASSEGGAGGTYEQYF.

This chain links TRBV4-2 with TRBJ2-2, with TRBD2 matching over 9 bases. The germline V gene has CDR1 LGHNA and CDR2 YNFKEQ. V lost 4 bases, J lost 5 bases, and 5 bases stayed unmatched. The CDR3 spans 15 residues. CDR3 loop: CASSLSGSWTGELFF. Here the CDR3 DNA reads TGTGCCAGCAGCCTTAGCGGGAGTTGGACCGGGGAGCTGTTTTTT.

The chain combines TRBV2 with TRBJ1-2; the match to TRBD1 covers 8 bases. The germline V gene has CDR1 SNHLY and CDR2 FYNNEI. The CDR3 runs 15 residues. The J segment lost 1 base and the V segment lost 10 bases, leaving 11 bases of the junction unmatched. In nucleotides, the CDR3 is TGTGCCAACAAGCGAGACAGGGGCCTTAACTATGGCTACACCTTC. Its protein product is CANKRDRGLNYGYTF.

CDR3 loop: CASRQDRGPYEQYF. The CDR3 nucleotides are TGTGCCAGCAGGCAGGACAGGGGGCCCTACGAGCAGTACTTC. The rearrangement uses TRBV5-5 and TRBJ2-7; 11 bases match TRBD1. V lost 5 bases, J lost 2 bases, and 3 bases stayed unmatched. CDR1 SGHKS and CDR2 YYEKEE come from the germline V gene (reference sequence). The CDR3 runs to 14 residues.

In regard to this clone: The sample carries other DNA sequences with the same CDR3. This chain links TRBV28 with TRBJ1-2; 7 bases agree with TRBD1. CDR3 length equals 14 residues. The ends lost 1 base at V and 4 bases at J; junction bases unmatched: 3. Germline values: CDR1 MDHEN, CDR2 SYDVKM. The CDR3, as DNA: TGTGCCAGCAGTTTATCGTCAGGGGGCTATGGCTACACCTTC. Protein: CASSLSSGGYGYTF.

This chain connects TRBV28 to TRBJ2-1, with TRBD1 matching 9 bases. The V gene's germline CDR1 is MDHEN and CDR2 SYDVKM. Unmatched junction bases numbered 5, after V lost 5 bases and J lost 3 bases. This CDR3 is built from 15 residues. As DNA, the CDR3 is TGTGCCAGCAGTACGACAGGGGGAGACTACAATGAGCAGTTCTTC. Its protein is CASSTTGGDYNEQFF.

The J gene is TRBJ2-1, the V gene TRBV3-1 (or the pseudogene TRBV3-2); TRBD2 matches 7 bases. V shed 1 base and J 9 bases; nucleotides not matched to a gene: 9. The CDR3 length is 15 residues. Germline lookup yields CDR1 LGHDT and CDR2 YNNKEL (reference sequence). The CDR3 DNA follows: TGTGCCAGCAGCCAAGGGCTCGCTAGCGGAATTGAGCAGTTCTTC. As protein: CASSQGLASGIEQFF.

This clone was observed a handful of times. V and J are TRBV10-3 and TRBJ1-1; D possibly corresponds to TRBD1 (6 bases). Per germline, CDR1 ENHRY and CDR2 SYGVKD. The germline V and J ends were trimmed by 10 bases and 3 bases, with 12 bases remaining between them. The CDR3 is 12 residues long. CDR3 in amino acids: CATWGLDTEAFF. CDR3 in DNA: TGTGCCACCTGGGGGCTCGACACTGAAGCTTTCTTT.

This clone was found once. A junction boundary mismatches the germline segment, possibly from a read error. The chain recombines TRBV2 with TRBJ1-4; 8 nucleotides align to TRBD1. Germline loops: CDR1 SNHLY, CDR2 FYNNEI. The length of the CDR3 is 16 residues. The CDR3 DNA follows: TGTGCCGGCAGTCCAGGGGGCGTGATGTCGAATGAAAAACTGTTTTTT. Translation gives CAGSPGGVMSNEKLFF.

V usage is TRBV4-2 and J usage is TRBJ2-2; D ambiguous. V was pared by 0 bases and J by 1 base, with 12 bases between. CDR1 is LGHNA and CDR2 is YNFKEQ in the germline V gene. The CDR3 extends over 17 amino acids. The CDR3 nucleotides read TGTGCCAGCAGCCAAGATCACTGGCGACTGAACACCGGGGAGCTGTTTTTT. Translation: CASSQDHWRLNTGELFF.

The chain is built from TRBV6-5 and TRBJ2-3, with 9 bases matching TRBD2. V lost 6 bases, J lost 4 bases, and 5 bases stayed unmatched. The CDR3 consists of 14 residues. The germline CDR1 and CDR2 sequences are MNHEY and SVGAGI. The CDR3 region is CASRTSGTSDTQYF. For the CDR3, the DNA is TGTGCCAGCAGGACTAGCGGCACTTCAGATACGCAGTATTTT.

The chain couples TRBV6-2 or TRBV6-3 to TRBJ1-5; 8 nucleotides match TRBD1. Looked up from germline, CDR1 is MNHEY and CDR2 is SVGEGT. This CDR3 is 16 amino acids long. The trim removed 6 bases at V and 5 bases at J, leaving 12 bases unmatched. CDR3 loop: CASSPGTGPPYQPQHF. CDR3 bases: TGTGCCAGCAGCCCCGGGACAGGCCCTCCTTATCAGCCCCAGCATTTT.

The chain links TRBV10-3 to TRBJ2-7; 8 nucleotides align to TRBD2. Germline V gene lookup returns CDR1 ENHRY and CDR2 SYGVKD. The ends lost 6 bases at V and 3 bases at J; junction bases unmatched: 7. CDR3 length equals 14 residues. This chain's CDR3 is CAIRVSGSVYEQYF. The CDR3 DNA reads TGTGCCATCAGAGTCAGCGGGAGTGTCTACGAGCAGTACTTC.

J is TRBJ1-2 and V is TRBV9, with 10 positions matching TRBD1. Per germline, CDR1 SGDLS and CDR2 YYNGEE. The junction had 10 bases not matched to a gene; V was cut back by 4 bases and J by 7 bases. CDR3 length: 15 amino acids. Here the CDR3 reads CASSIAVGQGFGYTF. The DNA of the CDR3 is TGTGCCAGCAGCATCGCAGTGGGACAGGGGTTTGGCTACACCTTC.

The chain uses TRBV29-1 and TRBJ1-3, with D unclear. The ends were cut back, 6 bases at V and 4 bases at J, with 13 bases in the middle. CDR1 and CDR2 from the germline V gene are SQVTM and ANQGSEA. This CDR3 is 13 amino acids long. The CDR3, as DNA: TGCAGCGTCCTCCGCCCAGGAGGAAACACCATATATTTT. Its protein is CSVLRPGGNTIYF.

The J gene is TRBJ1-2, the V gene TRBV14; 8 positions match TRBD1. The CDR3 sequence is 14 residues long. V lost 4 bases and J lost 6; bases outside the gene matches: 7. The germline V gene encodes CDR1 SGHDN and CDR2 FVKESK. In DNA, the CDR3 is TGTGCCAGCAGCCCGCGGACAGGGAGGCATGGCTACACCTTC. Translated, it gives CASSPRTGRHGYTF.

This clone occurred once. The DNA is left out, because the CDR3 cannot be placed on it with certainty; the CDR3 is given as TCRdb lists it. This chain connects TRBV12-3 or TRBV12-4 to TRBJ2-1; TRBD2 is the table's D call and was not checked against the DNA. The CDR3 comprises 13 residues, both ends counted. This CDR3 reads CASSTSLYNEQFF.

J is TRBJ1-2 and V is TRBV2; D not resolved. V gave up 4 bases and J gave up 2 bases, with 8 bases separating them. This CDR3 has 13 amino acids. The V gene's germline CDR1 is SNHLY and CDR2 FYNNEI. CDR3 coding DNA: TGTGCCAGCAGTGTTGACAACAACTATGGCTACACCTTC. It codes for CASSVDNNYGYTF.

The rearrangement uses TRBV18 and TRBJ2-3; a weak D match, TRBD1 (6 bases). The germline V and J ends were trimmed by 1 base and 5 bases, with 10 bases remaining between them. The CDR3 runs to 14 residues. Looked up from germline, CDR1 is KGHSH and CDR2 is LQKENI. The CDR3: CASSPRTAGDTQYF. Written as DNA, the CDR3 is TGTGCCAGCTCACCACGGACAGCTGGAGATACGCAGTATTTT. Full variable domain (missing parts from reference TRBV18 and TRBJ2-3): NAGVMQNPRHLVRRRGQEARLRCSPMKGHSHVYWYRQLPEEGLKFMVYLQKENIIDESGMPKERFSAEFPKEGPSILRIQQVVRGDSAAYFCASSPRTAGDTQYFGPGTRLTVL.

The rearrangement links TRBV27 to TRBJ2-7, with a tentative D call TRBD2 (6 bases). The germline gives CDR1 MNHEY, CDR2 SMNVEV (reference sequence). V lost 3 bases to trimming and J lost 6 bases, with 12 bases between them. The CDR3 sequence is 13 residues long. This CDR3 reads CASSFTRRGEQYF. CDR3 in DNA: TGTGCCAGCAGTTTCACTAGGCGGGGCGAGCAGTACTTC.

This clone has more than one count but fewer than ten. The gene calls are TRBV5-1 and TRBJ1-6; no clear D. V dropped 2 bases and J dropped 6 bases, with 9 bases sitting between them. The CDR3 covers 14 residues. Germline V gene lookup returns CDR1 SGHRS and CDR2 YFSETQ. The CDR3 sequence: CASSLGEVNSPLHF. CDR3 DNA: TGCGCCAGCAGCTTAGGAGAGGTTAATTCACCCCTCCACTTT.